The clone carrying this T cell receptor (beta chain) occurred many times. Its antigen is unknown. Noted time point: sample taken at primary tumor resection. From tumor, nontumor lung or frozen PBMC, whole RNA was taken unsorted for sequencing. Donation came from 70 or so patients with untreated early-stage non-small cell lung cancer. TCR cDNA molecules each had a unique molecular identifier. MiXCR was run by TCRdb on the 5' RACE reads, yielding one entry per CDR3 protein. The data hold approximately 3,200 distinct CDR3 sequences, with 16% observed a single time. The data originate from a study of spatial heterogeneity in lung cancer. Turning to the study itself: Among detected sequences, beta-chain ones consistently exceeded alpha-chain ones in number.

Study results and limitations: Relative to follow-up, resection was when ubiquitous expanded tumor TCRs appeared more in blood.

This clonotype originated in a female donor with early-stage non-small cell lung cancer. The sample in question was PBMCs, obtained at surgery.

Here the CDR3 reads CASSSGGQPQHF. The CDR3 DNA follows: TGTGCCAGCAGTTCCGGGGGACAGCCCCAGCATTTT. The chain uses TRBV27 and TRBJ1-5; TRBD1 is a possible D gene (5 bases). The CDR3 extends over 12 amino acids. V was pared by 4 bases and J by 7 bases, with 8 bases between. In germline, CDR1 is MNHEY, CDR2 SMNVEV (reference sequence).